The 25 T cell receptor beta chains presented below share a single source sample, sequenced in a study of Tregs in tolerant kidney transplant recipients. No antigen has been assigned to these receptors. The repertoire was sequenced with immunoSEQ multiplex PCR; TCRdb's copy has only in-frame clones and lacks some. The sample has about 44,000 clones, roughly 96% seen once. Sample: Tregs from blood cultured with allogeneic cells. These receptors were collected from a human donor in good health.

This chain links TRBV6-1 with TRBJ2-7; D remains ambiguous. Per germline, CDR1 MNHNS and CDR2 SASEGT. V lost 7 bases and J lost 4, with 11 bases in between. CDR3 length: 12 residues. The CDR3 spells CASTERAYEQYF. CDR3 sequence (DNA): TGTGCCAGCACCGAAAGGGCGTACGAGCAGTACTTC.

The V and J genes are TRBV30 and TRBJ2-7, with 10 bases lining up with TRBD2. This CDR3 has 18 amino acids. Germline V gene sequence: CDR1 GTSNPN, CDR2 SVGIG (reference sequence). V shed 0 bases, J shed 2 bases, and the junction held 13 bases outside the gene matches. Here the CDR3 reads CAWSVSFASGSVTYEQYF. CDR3 nucleotide sequence: TGTGCCTGGAGTGTATCGTTTGCTAGCGGGAGTGTAACCTACGAGCAGTACTTC. The full variable domain, completed using reference TRBV30 and TRBJ2-7, is SQTIHQWPATLVQPVGSPLSLECTVEGTSNPNLYWYRQAAGRGLQLLFYSVGIGQISSEVPQNLSASRPQDRQFILSSKKLLLSDSGFYLCAWSVSFASGSVTYEQYFGPGTRLTVT.

The V and J genes are TRBV28 and TRBJ2-2; D possibly uses TRBD1 or TRBD2 (5 bases each). The CDR3 totals 15 residues. The germline V and J ends were trimmed by 6 bases and 1 base, with 12 bases remaining between them. Per germline, CDR1 MDHEN and CDR2 SYDVKM. CDR3 nucleotide sequence: TGTGCCAGCAGAATGAGGGACCGGAACACCGGGGAGCTGTTTTTT. Its translation: CASRMRDRNTGELFF. Together with reference TRBV28 and TRBJ2-2, the CDR3 gives the full variable domain: DVKVTQSSRYLVKRTGEKVFLECVQDMDHENMFWYRQDPGLGLRLIYFSYDVKMKEKGDIPEGYSVSREKKERFSLILESASTNQTSMYLCASRMRDRNTGELFFGEGSRLTVL.

The chain joins TRBV15 to TRBJ2-1, with 8 bases lining up with TRBD1. CDR1 LNHNV and CDR2 YYDKDF come from the germline V gene (reference sequence). Unmatched junction bases numbered 4, after V lost 1 base and J lost 14 bases. The CDR3 has 12 residues. The CDR3 sequence: CATSRGPGQEFF. CDR3 nucleotides: TGTGCCACCAGCAGAGGACCGGGACAGGAGTTCTTC.

The rearrangement links TRBV27 to TRBJ2-1; the D gene is possibly TRBD2 (5 bases). Germline lookup yields CDR1 MNHEY and CDR2 SMNVEV (reference sequence). The CDR3 runs to 16 residues. V was shortened by 6 bases and J by 4 bases, with 19 bases between the two germline ends. CDR3 sequence reads: CASSTRGLAAYNEQFF. As DNA, the CDR3 is TGTGCCAGCAGCACCCGCGGGCTAGCAGCATACAATGAGCAGTTCTTC.

The chain joins TRBV6-1 to TRBJ2-7; 10 positions match TRBD1. CDR1 is MNHNS, CDR2 SASEGT, per germline. CDR3 length equals 15 residues. V trimming: 8 bases; J trimming: 4 bases; junction bases outside the gene matches: 11. CDR3 nucleotide sequence: TGTGCCAGCCCCCGGGCGGGACAGGGGATGTACGAGCAGTACTTC. It yields the protein CASPRAGQGMYEQYF.

J is TRBJ2-7 and V is TRBV5-6; D unresolved. CDR3 length: 13 amino acids. Germline CDR1 reads SGHDT; CDR2 reads YYEEEE. Between the trimmed V and J ends, which lost 1 base and 6 bases, there was a span of 11 bases. The CDR3 DNA reads TGTGCCAGCAGCTTGAAAGGTTATGGCGAGCAGTACTTC. This codes for CASSLKGYGEQYF. The whole variable domain, filled in from reference TRBV5-6 and TRBJ2-7, reads DAGVTQSPTHLIKTRGQQVTLRCSPKSGHDTVSWYQQALGQGPQFIFQYYEEEERQRGNFPDRFSGHQFPNYSSELNVNALLLGDSALYLCASSLKGYGEQYFGPGTRLTVT.

The sample holds one count of this clone. The V and J genes are TRBV7-8 and TRBJ2-1; 9 nucleotides match TRBD1. This CDR3 has 17 amino acids. J was trimmed by 3 bases and V by 5 bases; bases with no gene match: 11. Germline V gene sequence: CDR1 SGHVS, CDR2 FQNEAQ. The CDR3 DNA reads TGTGCCAGCAGCCGACGGACAGGGGCCACCCTCTACAATGAGCAGTTCTTC. Protein: CASSRRTGATLYNEQFF. Full variable domain (outside the CDR3, taken from reference TRBV7-8 and TRBJ2-1): GAGVSQSPRYKVAKRGQDVALRCDPISGHVSLFWYQQALGQGPEFLTYFQNEAQLDKSGLPSDRFFAERPEGSVSTLKIQRTQQEDSAVYLCASSRRTGATLYNEQFFGPGTRLTVL.

CDR3 DNA: TGTGCCTGGAGTCGCTCCGGGACCATCTATGGCTACACCTTC. It encodes CAWSRSGTIYGYTF. The chain uses TRBV30 and TRBJ1-2, with a weak D call TRBD1 (5 bases). Trimming removed 2 bases from V and 4 bases from J, with 14 bases in between. CDR1 is GTSNPN, CDR2 SVGIG, per germline (reference sequence). CDR3 length: 14 residues.

The rearrangement joins TRBV6-5 to TRBJ1-5; possible D gene TRBD1, 5 bases. The V and J ends lost 6 bases and 4 bases respectively, with 13 bases between them. Germline assignment: CDR1 MNHEY and CDR2 SVGAGI. This CDR3 contains 14 residues. The CDR3 DNA is TGTGCCAGCAGGGGAGGGGAACGGAATCAGCCCCAGCATTTT. Protein sequence: CASRGGERNQPQHF.

This chain connects TRBV11-3 to TRBJ2-2, with TRBD2 matching 8 bases. V lost 5 bases, J lost 4 bases, and 9 bases stayed unmatched. Germline V gene lookup returns CDR1 SGHNT and CDR2 YENEEA. CDR3 length: 16 residues. The CDR3 DNA reads TGTGCCAGCAGCCCCGGACTAGCTCATGGCACCGGGGAGCTGTTTTTT. This gives the protein CASSPGLAHGTGELFF.

The chain has TRBV6-1 and TRBJ2-7, with unresolved D. Looked up from germline, CDR1 is MNHNS and CDR2 is SASEGT. Deletions cut 2 bases from V and 3 bases from J, with 17 bases between. The CDR3 sequence is 16 residues long. The CDR3 sequence: CASSEWNTPGFYEQYF. The CDR3 region has the DNA TGTGCCAGCAGTGAATGGAACACACCGGGTTTCTACGAGCAGTACTTC.

V usage is TRBV5-1 and J usage is TRBJ1-1; D remains ambiguous. The V end lost 3 bases, the J end lost 1 base, and 7 bases lay between the germline ends. This CDR3 has 13 amino acids. Germline V CDR1 and CDR2: SGHRS, YFSETQ. Here the CDR3 reads CASSSQSNTEAFF. As DNA, the CDR3 is TGCGCCAGCAGCTCACAGTCGAACACTGAAGCTTTCTTT.

The V gene is TRBV5-1, the J gene TRBJ2-7; 11 nucleotides agree with TRBD2. The length of the CDR3 is 16 residues. Trimming took 4 bases from V and 5 from J; bases not matched to a gene: 11. Germline lookup yields CDR1 SGHRS and CDR2 YFSETQ. The CDR3 nucleotides are TGCGCCAGCAGCGGGTCGTCACTAGCGGGAGCCCACGAGCAGTACTTC. Its translation: CASSGSSLAGAHEQYF.

The J gene is TRBJ1-5, the V gene TRBV7-2, with a weak D call TRBD1 (5 bases). This CDR3 comprises 16 residues. The V end was cut by 2 bases, the J end by 3 bases, with 14 bases between. Germline loops: CDR1 SGHTA, CDR2 FQGNSA. As DNA, the CDR3 is TGTGCCAGCAGCTTACAAAGCTCAGGGAACAATCAGCCCCAGCATTTT. Protein product: CASSLQSSGNNQPQHF.

The rearrangement uses TRBV5-1 and TRBJ1-4, with D maybe TRBD1 (6 bases). The CDR3 length is 15 residues. CDR1 is SGHRS, CDR2 YFSETQ, per germline. Trimming cost V 3 bases and J 7 bases, with 16 bases left between them. CDR3 amino acids: CASSWGHARTEKLFF. In DNA, the CDR3 is TGCGCCAGCAGCTGGGGACACGCCAGGACTGAAAAACTGTTTTTT. Supplemented by reference TRBV5-1 and TRBJ1-4, the full variable domain reads KAGVTQTPRYLIKTRGQQVTLSCSPISGHRSVSWYQQTPGQGLQFLFEYFSETQRNKGNFPGRFSGRQFSNSRSEMNVSTLELGDSALYLCASSWGHARTEKLFFGSGTQLSVL.

The chain employs TRBV19 and TRBJ2-1; D tentatively reads TRBD1 or TRBD2 (5 bases each). V was pared by 9 bases and J by 0 bases, with 15 bases between. The CDR3 contains 15 residues. Germline V gene lookup returns CDR1 LNHDA and CDR2 SQIVND (reference sequence). CDR3 coding DNA: TGTGCCAGCCGACGGGGCTACACCTCCTACAATGAGCAGTTCTTC. It yields the protein CASRRGYTSYNEQFF.

This clone was seen just once. The chain couples TRBV15 to TRBJ2-1, with 14 bases lining up with TRBD2. Germline trimming cut 0 bases from V and 6 bases from J; bases unmatched to any gene: 7. The CDR3 consists of 18 residues. The V gene's germline CDR1 is LNHNV and CDR2 YYDKDF (reference sequence). The CDR3 loop is CATSREVRTSGRSNEQFF. The DNA of the CDR3 is TGTGCCACCAGCAGAGAGGTTCGGACTAGCGGGAGGTCCAATGAGCAGTTCTTC.

This clone has only one observation. The rearrangement uses TRBV5-1 and TRBJ2-7, with TRBD1 matching 7 bases. Germline CDR1 SGHRS, CDR2 YFSETQ. Trimming took 2 bases from V and 5 from J; bases not matched to a gene: 4. The CDR3 extends over 13 amino acids. The DNA for the CDR3 is TGCGCCAGCAGCTTTCGGCAGGGGGACGAGCAGTACTTC. This sequence encodes CASSFRQGDEQYF.

The chain joins TRBV11-3 to TRBJ1-1; D gene unclear. The CDR3 totals 13 residues. Trimming cost V 1 base and J 5 bases, with 8 bases left between them. Germline V gene lookup returns CDR1 SGHNT and CDR2 YENEEA. The CDR3 spells CASSLGTDTEAFF. CDR3 in DNA: TGTGCCAGCAGCTTAGGGACGGATACTGAAGCTTTCTTT. Looking up the rest from reference TRBV11-3 and TRBJ1-1 gives the full variable domain: EAGVVQSPRYKIIEKKQPVAFWCNPISGHNTLYWYLQNLGQGPELLIRYENEEAVDDSQLPKDRFSAERLKGVDSTLKIQPAELGDSAVYLCASSLGTDTEAFFGQGTRLTVV.

V usage is TRBV19 and J usage is TRBJ1-5, with D possibly matching TRBD1 (5 bases). CDR1 and CDR2 (germline): LNHDA, SQIVND (reference sequence). The CDR3 is 17 residues long. Trimming pared 7 bases from V and 1 base from J, leaving 20 bases between. CDR3 sequence reads: CASKPPGALPSNQPQHF. The CDR3 bases are TGTGCCAGTAAACCCCCCGGGGCCCTCCCAAGCAATCAGCCCCAGCATTTT.

The V gene is TRBV5-1, the J gene TRBJ1-1; the match to TRBD1 covers 8 bases. Germline CDR1 and CDR2: SGHRS and YFSETQ. The CDR3 extends over 14 amino acids. Trimming cost V 5 bases and J 2 bases; bases outside gene matches: 5. The CDR3 here is CASRSGTGNTEAFF. CDR3 coding DNA: TGCGCCAGCAGATCCGGGACAGGTAACACTGAAGCTTTCTTT. Drawing the rest from reference TRBV5-1 and TRBJ1-1, the complete variable domain is KAGVTQTPRYLIKTRGQQVTLSCSPISGHRSVSWYQQTPGQGLQFLFEYFSETQRNKGNFPGRFSGRQFSNSRSEMNVSTLELGDSALYLCASRSGTGNTEAFFGQGTRLTVV.

The chain carries TRBV14 and TRBJ1-4; the D gene is possibly TRBD1 (6 bases). Germline CDR1 and CDR2: SGHDN and FVKESK. Trimming took off 3 bases at V and 8 bases at J, with 13 bases between the two ends. The CDR3 has 14 residues. The CDR3 DNA sequence: TGTGCCAGCAGCCACTGGGGGGCTCGGGAAAAACTGTTTTTT. Encoded protein: CASSHWGAREKLFF.

Turning to this clone: Other DNA sequences in the sample encode the same CDR3. V gene TRBV6-5 combines with J gene TRBJ2-5; unclear D gene. CDR3 length: 13 amino acids. Trimming pared 2 bases from V and 7 bases from J, leaving 11 bases between. Germline CDR1 MNHEY, CDR2 SVGAGI. In DNA, the CDR3 is TGTGCCAGCAGTTACCAGGTTTCATCGACCCAGTACTTC. Translated, it gives CASSYQVSSTQYF.

The sample holds one count of this clone. This chain uses TRBV30 with TRBJ1-4, with 9 bases matching TRBD1. In germline, CDR1 is GTSNPN, CDR2 SVGIG (reference sequence). J lost 8 bases, V lost 0 bases, and 7 bases had no gene match. The CDR3 has 15 amino acids. CDR3 DNA: TGTGCCTGGAGTGTATTGGGACAGGGAGGCGAAAAACTGTTTTTT. This sequence encodes CAWSVLGQGGEKLFF.